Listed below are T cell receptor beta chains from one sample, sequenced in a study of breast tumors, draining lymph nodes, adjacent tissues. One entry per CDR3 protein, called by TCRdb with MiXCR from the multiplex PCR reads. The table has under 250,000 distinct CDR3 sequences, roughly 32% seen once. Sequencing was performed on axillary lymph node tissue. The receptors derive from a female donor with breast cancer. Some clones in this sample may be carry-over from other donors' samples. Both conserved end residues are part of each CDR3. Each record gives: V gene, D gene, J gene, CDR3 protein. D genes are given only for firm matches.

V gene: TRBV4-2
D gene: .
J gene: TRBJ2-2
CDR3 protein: CASSQSVSGELFF

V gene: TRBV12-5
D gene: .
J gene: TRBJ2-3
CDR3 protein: CASGFSSADTQYF

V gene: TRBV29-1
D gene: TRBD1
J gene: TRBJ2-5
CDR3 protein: CSVEGTEQETQYF

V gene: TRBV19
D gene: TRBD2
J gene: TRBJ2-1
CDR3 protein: CASGEGRTYNEQFF

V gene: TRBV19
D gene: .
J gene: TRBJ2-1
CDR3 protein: CASSSDTTGRSYNEQSF

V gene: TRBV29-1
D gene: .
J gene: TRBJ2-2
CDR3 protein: CSAGQGTGELFF

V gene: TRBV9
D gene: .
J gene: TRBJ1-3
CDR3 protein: CASSVIRGGGAAGNTIYF

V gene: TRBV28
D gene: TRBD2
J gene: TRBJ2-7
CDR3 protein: CASTFSGGKYEQYF

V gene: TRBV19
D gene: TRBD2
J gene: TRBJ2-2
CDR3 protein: CASSIGGSGELFF

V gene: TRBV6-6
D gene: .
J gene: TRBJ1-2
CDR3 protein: CASRPMAGNYGYTF

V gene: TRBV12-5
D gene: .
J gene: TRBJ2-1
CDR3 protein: CASGAGQSYNEQFF

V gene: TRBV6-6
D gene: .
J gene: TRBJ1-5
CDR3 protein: CASSPGAGNQPQHF

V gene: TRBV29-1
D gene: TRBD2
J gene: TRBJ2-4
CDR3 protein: CSVSGRADIQYF

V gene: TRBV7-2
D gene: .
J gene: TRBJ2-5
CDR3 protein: CASSPGSKETQYF

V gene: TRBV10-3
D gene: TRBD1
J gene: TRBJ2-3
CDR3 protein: CAIRDRDTTDTQYF

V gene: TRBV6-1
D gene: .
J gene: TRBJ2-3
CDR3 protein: CASRSGVTDTQYF

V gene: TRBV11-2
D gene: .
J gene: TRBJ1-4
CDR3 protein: CASSADYANEKLFF

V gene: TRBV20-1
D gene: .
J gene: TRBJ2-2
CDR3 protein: CSAGPRTERTGELFF

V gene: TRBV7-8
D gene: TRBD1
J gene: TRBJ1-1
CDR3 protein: CASSSMRGRTEAFF

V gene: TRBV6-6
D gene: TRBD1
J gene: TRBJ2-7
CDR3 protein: CASRDGGQVSYEQYF

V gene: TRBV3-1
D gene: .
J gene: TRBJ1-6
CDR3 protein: CASSQVPPGHLNSPLHF

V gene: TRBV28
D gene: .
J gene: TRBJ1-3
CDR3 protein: CASNTASSGNTIYF

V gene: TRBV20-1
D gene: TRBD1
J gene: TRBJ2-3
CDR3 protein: CSALQGAYNEQYF

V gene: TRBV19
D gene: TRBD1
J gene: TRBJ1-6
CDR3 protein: CASSKNRGHDSPLHF

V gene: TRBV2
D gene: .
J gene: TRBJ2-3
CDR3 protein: CASSKRTTDTQYF

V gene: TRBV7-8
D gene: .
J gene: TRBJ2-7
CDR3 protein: CASSLSEVGRYF

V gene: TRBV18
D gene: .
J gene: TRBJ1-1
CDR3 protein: CASSPRQSGTEAFF

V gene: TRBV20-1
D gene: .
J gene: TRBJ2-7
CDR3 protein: CSGTGLTYEQYF

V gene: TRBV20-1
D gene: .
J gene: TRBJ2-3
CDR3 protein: CSAPLFGSGSDTQYF

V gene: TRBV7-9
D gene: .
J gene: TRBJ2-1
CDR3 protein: CASSLVRNNEQFF

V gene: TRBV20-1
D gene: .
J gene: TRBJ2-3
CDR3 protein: CSARDQAGTDTQYF

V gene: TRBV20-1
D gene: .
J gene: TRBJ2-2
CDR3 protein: CSARAPSTGELFF

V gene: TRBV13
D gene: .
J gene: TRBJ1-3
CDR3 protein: CASSPDLGNTIYF

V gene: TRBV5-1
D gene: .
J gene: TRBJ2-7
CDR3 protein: CASSPSGSPSYEQYF

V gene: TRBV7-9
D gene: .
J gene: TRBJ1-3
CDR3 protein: CASSSYGGGNTIYF

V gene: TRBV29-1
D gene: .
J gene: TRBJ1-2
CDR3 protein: CSAGDGLNYGYTF

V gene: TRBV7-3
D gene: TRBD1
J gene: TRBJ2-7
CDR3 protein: CASSLSPSRGQYEQYF